The clone carrying this T cell receptor beta chain has a handful of counts. CDR1 is SNHLY and CDR2 is FYNNEI in the germline V gene. Trimming cost V 3 bases and J 3 bases, with 14 bases left between them. There are 15 residues in the CDR3. TCRdb re-derived calls from the 5' RACE reads in MiXCR, one entry per CDR3 protein. The data hold about 320,000 distinct CDR3 sequences, with about 10% observed a single time. The data were taken from a study of T cells after yellow fever vaccination. Specimen: CD4+ T cells sorted from PBMCs, collected 45 days after the yellow fever booster vaccination. This sequence originates from a young man who received the YFV17D yellow fever vaccine. The chain carries TRBV2 and TRBJ2-5, with D maybe TRBD2 (5 bases). The CDR3 region has the DNA TGTGCCAGCAGTGAGAGGTTCGTCGGGAAAGAGACCCAGTACTTC. Residues: CASSERFVGKETQYF.